This is a list of T cell receptor beta chains from one sample in a study of blood T cell repertoires in COVID-19. Produced via immunoSEQ multiplex PCR; TCRdb's table is partial and in-frame only. The sample shows hundreds of thousands of clones, 88% of them seen only once. The sequenced sample consisted of PBMCs or T cells enriched from blood (not recorded which). These receptor sequences come from a woman between 40 and 50 years old with acute COVID-19. Each CDR3 is given with its conserved first and last residue. Each record gives: J gene, V gene, clone size, CDR3 protein. For some rows the clone size is stated as once, few or many, or as a class when expanded; others skip it.

TRBJ2-7 | TRBV9 | . | CASSVDSGPLYEQYF
TRBJ1-5 | TRBV18 | . | CASSPRTGPDQPQHF
TRBJ2-6 | TRBV5-1 | . | CASSLELISGANVLTF
TRBJ2-1 | TRBV4-1 | . | CASSRESQSYNEQFF
TRBJ1-4 | TRBV20-1 | . | CSASTPGTASGKLFF
TRBJ2-3 | TRBV18 | once | CASSPRGSGSDTQYF
TRBJ1-2 | TRBV5-8 | . | CASSPRLGYTF
TRBJ2-1 | TRBV11-3 | . | CASSSGTVGNNEQFF
TRBJ1-4 | TRBV27 | . | CASSLKGPSNEKLFF
TRBJ2-7 | TRBV5-4 | few | CASSLAGQGRYEQYF
TRBJ2-7 | TRBV7-9 | . | CASSKGQSSYEQYF
TRBJ2-7 | TRBV10-2 | . | CASSEPGQANEQYF
TRBJ1-1 | TRBV19 | . | CASSISGQGYTEAFF
TRBJ1-2 | TRBV2 | few | CASSEQGAANYGYTF
TRBJ2-2 | TRBV18 | . | CASSVLTANTGELFF
TRBJ2-3 | TRBV10-3 | . | CAVRTGDGGDTQYF
TRBJ2-1 | TRBV29-1 | . | CSVEELAGGRVDEQFF
TRBJ2-1 | TRBV6-1 | . | CASSGRLPSSYNEQFF
TRBJ1-1 | TRBV19 | . | CASSSSRQEMNTEAFF
TRBJ1-2 | TRBV7-7 | . | CASSFPGQGSYGYTF
TRBJ2-7 | TRBV5-5 | . | CASSLRLNTHYEQYF
TRBJ1-1 | TRBV19 | . | CASRSGSQEAFF
TRBJ1-3 | TRBV19 | . | CASSIVASSGNTIYF
TRBJ1-2 | TRBV30 | . | CAWSPLRHFNYGYTF
TRBJ2-3 | TRBV7-9 | . | CASSLAGGAGDTQYF
TRBJ2-1 | TRBV3-1/TRBV3-2 | . | CASSQQLGGEQFF
TRBJ2-3 | TRBV3-1/TRBV3-2 | . | CASSQGGGGTDTQYF
TRBJ1-1 | TRBV3-1/TRBV3-2 | . | CASSPQDRANTEAFF
TRBJ1-5 | TRBV19 | . | CASSTGIFSNQPQHF
TRBJ1-2 | TRBV5-1 | . | CASSLAVGGYTF
TRBJ2-3 | TRBV5-8 | . | CASPSFNPTSTDTQYF
TRBJ2-7 | TRBV12-3/TRBV12-4 | . | CASSTGRVYEQYF
TRBJ1-1 | TRBV19 | . | CASTYRDTEAFF
TRBJ2-2 | TRBV11-2 | . | CASSLGRGLGTGELFF
TRBJ1-2 | TRBV18 | . | CASSVGGEGNGYTF
TRBJ1-2 | TRBV18 | . | CASSPRGGNYGYTF
TRBJ2-3 | TRBV9 | . | CASSVRTGHTDTQYF
TRBJ1-4 | TRBV5-1 | . | CASSSDRGNNEKLFF
TRBJ1-5 | TRBV27 | few | CASSSRPAANQPQHF
TRBJ2-4 | TRBV5-1 | . | CASSIRQGVDIQYF
TRBJ2-5 | TRBV2 | . | CASSEIRGMGETQYF
TRBJ1-2 | TRBV3-1/TRBV3-2 | . | CASSPIGLLRIHGYTF
TRBJ2-7 | TRBV5-6 | . | CASSLYRGDEQYF
TRBJ1-1 | TRBV2 | once | CASRQGVKGTEAFF
TRBJ1-4 | TRBV6-6 | . | CASSYRGGYEKLFF
TRBJ2-3 | TRBV6-5 | . | CATRETGGTDTQYF
TRBJ1-3 | TRBV5-4 | . | CASSLAGQGVFYGNTIYF
TRBJ1-5 | TRBV19 | . | CASSIRTGQPQHF
TRBJ1-3 | TRBV5-1 | . | CASSLAGTAGNTIYF
TRBJ1-2 | TRBV7-8 | . | CASSLGTGRGYTF
TRBJ1-4 | TRBV4-2 | few | CASSQLAGANEKLFF
TRBJ1-2 | TRBV6-1 | . | CASSEGTGPHGYTF
TRBJ2-7 | TRBV19 | . | CASSSGPSYEQYF
TRBJ2-7 | TRBV24-1 | . | CATEVRGEQYF
TRBJ1-6 | TRBV6-5 | once | CASSQHFYSPLHF
TRBJ1-5 | TRBV27 | . | CASSFRYGQPSNQPQHF